These 7 T cell receptor beta chains share one sample of origin, sequenced in a study of T cell repertoires in cytomegalovirus infection. A single record per CDR3 protein comes from TCRdb applying MiXCR to the reads. The sample has some 800,000 distinct CDR3 sequences; around a third are singletons. Their cognate antigens are unknown. The material sequenced was cultured CD8+ T cells from PBMCs, taken from culture after CMV antigen stimulation. All receptors come from a human donor in good health (CMV status not recorded). Some clones in this sample may be carry-over from other donors' samples.

The chain combines TRBV4-2 with TRBJ2-3; D is possibly TRBD2 (6 bases). Looked up from germline, CDR1 is LGHNA and CDR2 is YNFKEQ. The CDR3 contains 16 residues. Trimming removed 1 base from V and 0 bases from J, with 11 bases in between. CDR3 sequence reads: CASSQARGFSTDTQYF. Here the CDR3 DNA reads TGTGCCAGCAGCCAAGCCCGGGGGTTTAGCACAGATACGCAGTATTTT.

The rearrangement joins TRBV4-3 to TRBJ2-3, with TRBD2 matching 9 bases. V lost 0 bases to trimming and J lost 2 bases; unmatched junction nucleotides: 9. The CDR3 totals 18 residues. CDR1 and CDR2 (germline): LGHNA, YSLEER. CDR3 loop: CASSQDRAGTSYTDTQYF. DNA for the CDR3: TGCGCCAGCAGCCAAGATAGGGCCGGGACTAGCTACACAGATACGCAGTATTTT.

The chain is built from TRBV7-6 and TRBJ2-1; 11 bases are a match to TRBD2. Germline V gene lookup returns CDR1 SGHVS and CDR2 FNYEAQ. With 3 bases clipped from V and 9 bases from J, the junction kept 19 bases outside the gene matches. The CDR3 extends over 19 amino acids. In DNA, the CDR3 is TGTGCCAGCAGCTTCCCCGGGACTAGCGGACGGGGCGACAATATTGAGCAGTTCTTC. Its protein product is CASSFPGTSGRGDNIEQFF. Together with reference TRBV7-6 and TRBJ2-1, the CDR3 gives the full variable domain: GAGVSQSPRYKVTKRGQDVALRCDPISGHVSLYWYRQALGQGPEFLTYFNYEAQQDKSGLPNDRFSAERPEGSISTLTIQRTEQRDSAMYRCASSFPGTSGRGDNIEQFFGPGTRLTVL.

Turning to this clonotype: At one end, the junction sequence differs from germline, possibly due to a read error. The chain recombines TRBV7-4 with TRBJ2-3; D is unresolved. The CDR3 consists of 15 residues. The germline V gene encodes CDR1 SGHVT and CDR2 SQSDAQ. CDR3 bases: TGTGTCAGCAGCTTAGGAATATACAGCACAGATACGCAGTATTTT. It encodes CVSSLGIYSTDTQYF.

This rearrangement joins TRBV7-4 to TRBJ2-2; the D call may be TRBD1 or TRBD2 (5 bases each). V lost 3 bases and J lost 3, with 11 bases in between. The CDR3 extends over 15 amino acids. Germline-derived CDR1 and CDR2 are SGHVT and SQSDAQ. The chain's CDR3 is CASSLLGTDTGELFF. The CDR3 DNA sequence: TGTGCCAGCAGCTTGCTGGGGACGGACACCGGGGAGCTGTTTTTT.

This clonotype was seen ten or more times. The CDR3 bases are TGTGCCAGCAGCCCTTCTAGGTTTTTCGAGCCCCAGCATTTT. It codes for CASSPSRFFEPQHF. The chain recombines TRBV7-2 with TRBJ1-5; D remains unclear. Germline V gene sequence: CDR1 SGHTA, CDR2 FQGNSA. Trimming cost V 5 bases and J 8 bases, with 16 bases left between them. This CDR3 region has 14 residues.

V gene TRBV4-1 combines with J gene TRBJ1-2, with TRBD1 as a possible D gene (5 bases). Germline V gives CDR1 MGHRA, CDR2 YSYEKL. The CDR3 contains 15 residues. Trimming took 3 bases from V and 5 from J, leaving 16 bases between them. CDR3: CASSHGIDSGYGYTF. CDR3 sequence (DNA): TGCGCCAGCAGCCACGGTATTGACAGCGGATATGGCTACACCTTC.